A single sample is the source of the 24 T cell receptor beta chains below, sequenced in a study of T cells in Graves' hyperthyroidism and ophthalmopathy. The TCR beta CDR3 regions underwent amplification using RNA transcripts as the source. The HTBI primer set drove a first-round RT-PCR of the TCR CDR3. From the multiplex PCR reads, TCRdb called clonotypes with MiXCR, one entry per CDR3 protein. The table has 750,000 to 900,000 distinct CDR3 sequences, roughly 40% seen once. Sequenced sample: blood. These receptors all stem from a man between 18 and 35 years old with Graves' hyperthyroidism.

This clonotype was detected only a few times. The chain is built from TRBV12-3 or TRBV12-4 and TRBJ1-5; D remains unclear. The CDR3 has 16 amino acids. V was pared by 4 bases and J by 0 bases, with 13 bases between. In DNA, the CDR3 is TGTGCCAGCAGTTCTCGACCGGCGACTAGCAATCAGCCCCAGCATTTT. This translates into CASSSRPATSNQPQHF.

Ten or more counts support this clonotype. This chain connects TRBV29-1 to TRBJ1-1; D unclear. The V end was cut by 5 bases, the J end by 1 base, with 8 bases between. The CDR3 contains 12 residues. Looked up from germline, CDR1 is SQVTM and CDR2 is ANQGSEA. The DNA of the CDR3 is TGCAGCGTTAAATCAGGGAACACTGAAGCTTTCTTT. This codes for CSVKSGNTEAFF.

The chain joins TRBV14 to TRBJ2-2; 10 nucleotides align to TRBD1. Losses at the gene ends were 0 bases for V and 3 bases for J; bases not matched to a gene: 16. CDR1 SGHDN and CDR2 FVKESK come from the germline V gene. The CDR3 contains 21 residues. The CDR3 here is CASSQEARTRWTGGYTGELFF. CDR3 nucleotide sequence: TGTGCCAGCAGCCAAGAGGCCCGAACCCGGTGGACAGGGGGATACACCGGGGAGCTGTTTTTT.

The rearrangement uses TRBV29-1 and TRBJ1-1; 8 bases map to TRBD1. This CDR3 is built from 13 residues. The V gene's germline CDR1 is SQVTM and CDR2 ANQGSEA. In nucleotides, the CDR3 is TGCAGTCCCCGGACAGGGAGGGGAACTGAAGCTTTCTTT. As protein: CSPRTGRGTEAFF.

This clonotype showed up many times. The rearrangement uses TRBV2 and TRBJ1-2; the D is unclear. The CDR3 spans 14 residues. V gave up 3 bases and J gave up 4 bases, with 12 bases separating them. Germline values: CDR1 SNHLY, CDR2 FYNNEI. CDR3 amino acids: CASSETATSYGYTF. For the CDR3, the DNA is TGTGCCAGCAGTGAGACCGCCACCTCCTATGGCTACACCTTC.

This clonotype was recorded at least ten times. This chain links TRBV7-9 with TRBJ1-1, with D possibly matching TRBD1 (6 bases). The CDR3 length is 11 residues. Deletions cut 3 bases from V and 11 bases from J, with 10 bases between. Germline V gives CDR1 SEHNR, CDR2 FQNEAQ (reference sequence). The CDR3 DNA reads TGTGCCAGCAGCTTCGGGGGCGATGCTTTCTTT. It yields the protein CASSFGGDAFF.

This clonotype was seen a few times. The V call is TRBV6-5, the J call TRBJ1-1; D ambiguous. The CDR3 has 12 amino acids. The V and J ends lost 4 bases and 7 bases respectively, with 10 bases between them. The germline CDR1 and CDR2 sequences are MNHEY and SVGAGI. This CDR3 is CASSSPYNEAFF. CDR3 in DNA: TGTGCCAGCAGTTCTCCATATAATGAAGCTTTCTTT.

For the CDR3, the DNA is TGTGCCAGCAGCCCCCCCGGCGGGAGGGCTCCGGGGACCCAGTACTTC. Its translation: CASSPPGGRAPGTQYF. The chain recombines TRBV7-3 with TRBJ2-5; 9 positions match TRBD2. The CDR3 covers 16 residues. J lost 7 bases, V lost 5 bases, and 14 bases had no gene match. CDR1 SGHTA and CDR2 FQGTGA come from the germline V gene.

This clonotype came up once. The rearrangement uses TRBV20-1 and TRBJ1-2; 7 bases are shared with TRBD1. This CDR3 region has 15 residues. Germline loops: CDR1 DFQATT, CDR2 SNEGSKA (reference sequence). With 1 base clipped from V and 4 bases from J, the junction kept 9 bases outside the gene matches. Here the CDR3 reads CSARGPRQGGYGYTF. The CDR3 DNA sequence: TGCAGTGCTAGAGGGCCAAGGCAGGGGGGCTATGGCTACACCTTC.

This clonotype was detected many times. A much larger clone lies one base from this, so it may be a read error. The chain recombines TRBV29-1 with TRBJ1-2; the D gene is possibly TRBD1 (5 bases). Germline CDR1 SQVTM, CDR2 ANQGSEA. The CDR3 spans 14 residues. The CDR3 DNA is TGCAGCGTTGAACTCGGAGGAAGGGACTATGGCCACACCTTC. This sequence encodes CSVELGGRDYGHTF.

This rearrangement joins TRBV28 to TRBJ2-5; D remains unclear. The V gene lost 6 bases and the J gene lost 5 bases, with 16 bases spanning the gap. Germline V gene sequence: CDR1 MDHEN, CDR2 SYDVKM. This CDR3 is built from 14 residues. CDR3 residues: CASSLPAVVETQYF. The CDR3 nucleotides are TGTGCCAGCAGCTTGCCAGCTGTTGTGGAGACCCAGTACTTC.

The J gene is TRBJ2-7, the V gene TRBV5-1, with D perhaps TRBD1 (6 bases). The CDR3 is 14 residues long. Deletions cut 7 bases from V and 2 bases from J, with 16 bases between. Looked up from germline, CDR1 is SGHRS and CDR2 is YFSETQ. CDR3 amino acids: CASGGQGSAYEQYF. Here the CDR3 DNA reads TGCGCCAGCGGGGGCCAGGGGAGTGCCTACGAGCAGTACTTC.

The sample holds many counts of this clonotype. In nucleotides, the CDR3 is TGTGCCAGCAGTTTCACCGGATCTAACACTGAAGCTTTCTTT. It is translated as CASSFTGSNTEAFF. V is TRBV12-3 or TRBV12-4 and J is TRBJ1-1, with D unresolved. The CDR3 loop spans 14 amino acids. V lost 3 bases and J lost 2, with 10 bases in between.

A word on this clonotype: This could be a read error, since a much larger clone is one nucleotide away. The genes are TRBV12-3 or TRBV12-4 and TRBJ1-1; D might be TRBD1 (6 bases). The length of the CDR3 is 14 residues. Trimming removed 4 bases at V and 4 bases at J, with 13 bases between. Here the CDR3 DNA reads TGTGCCAGCAGTTCAGGGGTTTTGATCACTGAAGCTTTCTTT. Translating it yields CASSSGVLITEAFF.

V gene TRBV15 combines with J gene TRBJ1-5; no clear D gene. This CDR3 has 11 residues. V lost 0 bases, J lost 14 bases, and 8 bases lay in between. The V gene's germline CDR1 is LNHNV and CDR2 YYDKDF (reference sequence). The CDR3 sequence is CATSRDQPEHF. The CDR3 DNA is TGTGCCACCAGCAGAGACCAGCCAGAGCATTTT.

This clonotype occurred many times. The chain couples TRBV5-1 to TRBJ1-2; D gene ambiguous. The germline V and J ends were trimmed by 5 bases and 2 bases, with 13 bases remaining between them. This CDR3 contains 14 residues. CDR1 SGHRS and CDR2 YFSETQ come from the germline V gene. The CDR3 here is CASSGEVGNYGYTF. The CDR3 nucleotides are TGCGCCAGCAGTGGGGAGGTCGGGAACTATGGCTACACCTTC.

The chain is built from TRBV2 and TRBJ2-2; D is possibly TRBD1 or TRBD2 (5 bases each). The CDR3 is 13 residues long. The germline gives CDR1 SNHLY, CDR2 FYNNEI. The germline V and J ends were trimmed by 5 bases and 7 bases, with 11 bases remaining between them. The CDR3, as DNA: TGTGCCAGCAGTCCCGAGGGGTTCGGGGAGCTGTTTTTT. This sequence encodes CASSPEGFGELFF.

The rearrangement joins TRBV6-1 to TRBJ2-5, with D uncertain. V was shortened by 8 bases and J by 3 bases, with 10 bases between the two germline ends. Germline CDR1 reads MNHNS; CDR2 reads SASEGT. The CDR3 spans 12 residues. For the CDR3, the DNA is TGTGCCAGCCTCATTGGGGAAGAGACCCAGTACTTC. Its translation is CASLIGEETQYF.

The chain combines TRBV5-1 with TRBJ1-1; perhaps TRBD1 as D (5 bases). Trimming pared 7 bases from V and 3 bases from J, leaving 13 bases between. Germline V gene sequence: CDR1 SGHRS, CDR2 YFSETQ. There are 13 residues in the CDR3. CDR3: CASASGLDTEAFF. The CDR3 DNA is TGCGCCAGCGCCTCGGGGCTTGACACTGAAGCTTTCTTT.

This clonotype was seen repeatedly, ten times or more. The rearrangement links TRBV29-1 to TRBJ1-3; weak D call: TRBD1 (5 bases). The CDR3 covers 15 residues. Germline V lookup: CDR1 SQVTM, CDR2 ANQGSEA. V shed 2 bases and J shed 2 bases, with 13 bases lying between them. The CDR3 DNA sequence: TGCAGCGTTGAAAGGGGAGTTGGCCCTGGAAACACCATATATTTT. Its protein product is CSVERGVGPGNTIYF.

This sequence joins TRBV29-1 and TRBJ1-5, with unresolved D. Looked up from germline, CDR1 is SQVTM and CDR2 is ANQGSEA. CDR3 size: 12 residues. The V and J ends lost 8 bases and 5 bases respectively, with 13 bases between them. This CDR3 is CSSDQEYQPQHF. The CDR3 coding sequence is TGCAGCTCGGATCAGGAATATCAGCCCCAGCATTTT.

This clonotype has just a few counts. This chain links TRBV19 with TRBJ1-4, with a possible D match to TRBD1 (5 bases). There are 15 residues in the CDR3. V was clipped by 4 bases and J by 6 bases, with 15 bases between them. Looked up from germline, CDR1 is LNHDA and CDR2 is SQIVND (reference sequence). The CDR3 coding sequence is TGTGCCAGTAGTAATCCCGGGGCAGGTGATGAAAAACTGTTTTTT. Translation gives CASSNPGAGDEKLFF.

This chain connects TRBV2 to TRBJ2-5; no reliable D call. V lost 6 bases and J lost 5, with 13 bases in between. The V gene's germline CDR1 is SNHLY and CDR2 FYNNEI. The CDR3 covers 13 residues. CDR3 amino acids: CASRESVGETQYF. The CDR3 DNA reads TGTGCCAGCAGGGAGTCGGTCGGGGAGACCCAGTACTTC.

A word on this clonotype: Possible read error: a much larger clone is one base away. This CDR3 fails to terminate in the conserved phenylalanine or tryptophan, so it likely reflects a read error. The chain uses TRBV7-9 and TRBJ1-1; unclear D gene. Germline V gene data show CDR1 as SEHNR and CDR2 as FQNEAQ (reference sequence). V dropped 2 bases and J dropped 1 base, with 11 bases sitting between them. This CDR3 has 15 residues. CDR3 protein: CASSLSVGRNTEAFL. The DNA for the CDR3 is TGTGCCAGCAGCTTATCGGTTGGGAGGAACACTGAAGCTTTCCTT.